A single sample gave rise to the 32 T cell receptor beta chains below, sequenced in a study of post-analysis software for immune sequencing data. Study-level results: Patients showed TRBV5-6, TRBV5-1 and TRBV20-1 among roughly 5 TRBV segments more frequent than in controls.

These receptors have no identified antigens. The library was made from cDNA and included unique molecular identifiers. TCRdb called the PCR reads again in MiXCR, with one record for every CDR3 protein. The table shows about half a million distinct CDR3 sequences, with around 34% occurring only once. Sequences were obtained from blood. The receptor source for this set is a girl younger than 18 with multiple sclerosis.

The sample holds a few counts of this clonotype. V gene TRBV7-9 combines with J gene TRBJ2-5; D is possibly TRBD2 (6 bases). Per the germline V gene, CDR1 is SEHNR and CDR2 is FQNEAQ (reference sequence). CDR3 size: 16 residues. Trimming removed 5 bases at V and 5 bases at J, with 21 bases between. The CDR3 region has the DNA TGTGCCAGCAGCCCGACCGGGAGTTGGGATGTGGAGACCCAGTACTTC. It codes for CASSPTGSWDVETQYF.

DNA of the CDR3: TGTGCCAGCAGTCCAACGTCACAGGGTGGCAATGAGCAGTTCTTC. It specifies CASSPTSQGGNEQFF. The chain is built from TRBV6-5 and TRBJ2-1, with D maybe TRBD1 (6 bases). CDR1 and CDR2 from the germline V gene are MNHEY and SVGAGI. The V gene lost 5 bases and the J gene lost 6 bases, with 17 bases spanning the gap. The CDR3 has 15 residues.

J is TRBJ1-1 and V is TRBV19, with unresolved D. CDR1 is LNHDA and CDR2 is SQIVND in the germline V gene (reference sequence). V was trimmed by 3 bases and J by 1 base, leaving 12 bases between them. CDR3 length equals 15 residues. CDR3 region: CASSIQPPGNTEAFF. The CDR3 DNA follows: TGTGCCAGTAGTATCCAGCCCCCGGGGAACACTGAAGCTTTCTTT.

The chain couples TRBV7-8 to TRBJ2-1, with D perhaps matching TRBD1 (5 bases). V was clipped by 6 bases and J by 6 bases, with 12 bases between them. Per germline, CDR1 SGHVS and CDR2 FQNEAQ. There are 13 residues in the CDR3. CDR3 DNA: TGTGCCAGCAGGTTTAGACAGATCAATGAGCAGTTCTTC. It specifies CASRFRQINEQFF.

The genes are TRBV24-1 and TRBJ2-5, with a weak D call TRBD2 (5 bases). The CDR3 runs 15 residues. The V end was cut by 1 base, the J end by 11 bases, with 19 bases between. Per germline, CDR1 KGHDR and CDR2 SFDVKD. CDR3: CATSDLRPTGNEQYF. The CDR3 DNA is TGTGCCACCAGTGATTTAAGACCTACGGGAAATGAGCAGTACTTC.

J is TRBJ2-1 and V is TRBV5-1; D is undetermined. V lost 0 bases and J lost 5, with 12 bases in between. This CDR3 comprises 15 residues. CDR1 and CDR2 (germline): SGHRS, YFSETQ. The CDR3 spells CASSLEGPRNNEQFF. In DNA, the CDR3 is TGCGCCAGCAGCTTGGAAGGGCCAAGAAACAATGAGCAGTTCTTC.

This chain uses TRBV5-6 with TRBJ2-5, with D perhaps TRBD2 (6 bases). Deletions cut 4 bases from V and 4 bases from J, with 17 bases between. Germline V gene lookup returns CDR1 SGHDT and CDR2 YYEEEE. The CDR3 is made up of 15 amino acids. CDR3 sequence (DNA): TGTGCCAGCAGCAATCGAATCGGGAGCGGAGAGACCCAGTACTTC. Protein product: CASSNRIGSGETQYF.

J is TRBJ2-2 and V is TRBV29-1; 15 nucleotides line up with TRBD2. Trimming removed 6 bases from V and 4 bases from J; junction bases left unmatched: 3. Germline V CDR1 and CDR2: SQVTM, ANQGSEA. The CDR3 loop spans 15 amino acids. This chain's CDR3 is CSVVGLAGGTGELFF. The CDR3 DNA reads TGCAGCGTCGTGGGACTAGCGGGGGGCACCGGGGAGCTGTTTTTT.

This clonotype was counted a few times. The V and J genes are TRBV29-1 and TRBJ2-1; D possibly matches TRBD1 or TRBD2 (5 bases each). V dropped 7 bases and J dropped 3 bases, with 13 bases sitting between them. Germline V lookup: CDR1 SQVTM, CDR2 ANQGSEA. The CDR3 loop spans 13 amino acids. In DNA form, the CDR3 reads TGCAGCGCCGGGACCCTTCGCTACAATGAGCAGTTCTTC. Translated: CSAGTLRYNEQFF.

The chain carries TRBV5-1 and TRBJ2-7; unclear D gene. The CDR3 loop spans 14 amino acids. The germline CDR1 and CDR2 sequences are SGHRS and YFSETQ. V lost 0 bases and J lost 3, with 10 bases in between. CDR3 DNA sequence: TGCGCCAGCAGCTTGGACGCAGCTCTCTACGAGCAGTACTTC. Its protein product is CASSLDAALYEQYF.

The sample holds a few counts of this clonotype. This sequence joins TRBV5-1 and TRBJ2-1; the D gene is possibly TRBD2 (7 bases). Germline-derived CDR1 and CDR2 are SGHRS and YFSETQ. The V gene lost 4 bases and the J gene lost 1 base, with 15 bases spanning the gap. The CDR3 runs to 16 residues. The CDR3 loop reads CASSPAGARSYNEQFF. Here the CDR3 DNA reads TGCGCCAGCAGCCCGGCGGGGGCTCGGTCCTACAATGAGCAGTTCTTC.

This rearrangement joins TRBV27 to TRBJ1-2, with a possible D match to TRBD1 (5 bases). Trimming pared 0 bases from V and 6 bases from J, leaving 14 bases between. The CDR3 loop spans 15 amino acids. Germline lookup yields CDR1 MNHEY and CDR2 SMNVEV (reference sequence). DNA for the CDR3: TGTGCCAGCAGTTTATCCTCAGGGACCGGCGATGGCTACACCTTC. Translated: CASSLSSGTGDGYTF.

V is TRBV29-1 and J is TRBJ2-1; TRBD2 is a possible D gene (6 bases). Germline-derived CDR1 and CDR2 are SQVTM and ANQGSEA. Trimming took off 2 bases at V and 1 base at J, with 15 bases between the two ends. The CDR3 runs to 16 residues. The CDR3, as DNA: TGCAGCGTTGAAAGGGCCCCGGGGGAGTCCTACAATGAGCAGTTCTTC. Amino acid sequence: CSVERAPGESYNEQFF.

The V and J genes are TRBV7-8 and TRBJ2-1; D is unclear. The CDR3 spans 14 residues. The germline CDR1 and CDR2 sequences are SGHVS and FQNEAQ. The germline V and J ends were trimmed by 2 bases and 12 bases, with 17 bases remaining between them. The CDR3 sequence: CASSLKDLGPLQFF. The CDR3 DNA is TGTGCCAGCAGCTTAAAAGACCTCGGCCCCCTGCAGTTCTTC.

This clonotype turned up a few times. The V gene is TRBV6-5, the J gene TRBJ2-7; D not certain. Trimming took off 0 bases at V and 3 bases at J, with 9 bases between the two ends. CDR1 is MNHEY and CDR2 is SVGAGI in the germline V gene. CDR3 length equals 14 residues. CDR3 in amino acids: CASSYSGPIYEQYF. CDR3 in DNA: TGTGCCAGCAGTTACTCGGGCCCCATCTACGAGCAGTACTTC.

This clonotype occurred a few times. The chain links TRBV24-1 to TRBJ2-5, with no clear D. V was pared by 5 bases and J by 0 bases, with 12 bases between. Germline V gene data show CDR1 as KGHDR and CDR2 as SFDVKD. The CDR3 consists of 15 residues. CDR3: CATSGLSADQETQYF. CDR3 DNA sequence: TGTGCCACCAGTGGCCTCTCGGCGGACCAAGAGACCCAGTACTTC.

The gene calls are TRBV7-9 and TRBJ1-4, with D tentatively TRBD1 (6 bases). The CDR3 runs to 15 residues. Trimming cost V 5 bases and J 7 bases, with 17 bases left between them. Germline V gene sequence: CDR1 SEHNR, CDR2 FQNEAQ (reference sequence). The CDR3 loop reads CASSAYRVRAEKLFF. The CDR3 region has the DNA TGTGCCAGCAGCGCATACAGGGTTCGGGCTGAAAAACTGTTTTTT.

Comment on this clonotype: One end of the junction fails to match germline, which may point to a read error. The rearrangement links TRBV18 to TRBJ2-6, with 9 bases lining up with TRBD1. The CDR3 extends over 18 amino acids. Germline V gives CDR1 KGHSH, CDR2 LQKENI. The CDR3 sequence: CASSPPGQGGSEANVLTF. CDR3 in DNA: TGTGCCAGCTCACCACCGGGACAGGGTGGCTCTGAGGCCAACGTCCTGACTTTC.

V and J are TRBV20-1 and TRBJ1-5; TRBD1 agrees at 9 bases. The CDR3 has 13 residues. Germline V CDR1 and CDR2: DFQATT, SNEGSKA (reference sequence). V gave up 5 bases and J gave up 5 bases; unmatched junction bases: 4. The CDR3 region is CSAGQGMYQPQHF. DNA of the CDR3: TGCAGTGCTGGACAGGGGATGTATCAGCCCCAGCATTTT.

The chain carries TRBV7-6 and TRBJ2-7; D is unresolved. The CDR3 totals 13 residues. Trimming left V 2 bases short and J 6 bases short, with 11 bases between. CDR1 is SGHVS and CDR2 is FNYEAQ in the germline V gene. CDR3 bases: TGTGCCAGCAGCTTAACCGGTCCGGGCGAGCAGTACTTC. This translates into CASSLTGPGEQYF.

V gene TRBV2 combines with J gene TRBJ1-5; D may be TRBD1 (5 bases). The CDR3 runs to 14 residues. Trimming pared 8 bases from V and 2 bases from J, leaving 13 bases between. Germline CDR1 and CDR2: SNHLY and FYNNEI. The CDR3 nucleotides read TGTGCCAGCGGCACCAGGGCCGGCAATCAGCCCCAGCATTTT. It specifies CASGTRAGNQPQHF.

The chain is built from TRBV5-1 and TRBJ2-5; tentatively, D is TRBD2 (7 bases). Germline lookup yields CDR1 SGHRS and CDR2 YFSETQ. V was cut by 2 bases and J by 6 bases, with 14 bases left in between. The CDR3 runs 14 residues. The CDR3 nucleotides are TGCGCCAGCAGCTTTAATGACGGGGGGCAGACCCAGTACTTC. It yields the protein CASSFNDGGQTQYF.

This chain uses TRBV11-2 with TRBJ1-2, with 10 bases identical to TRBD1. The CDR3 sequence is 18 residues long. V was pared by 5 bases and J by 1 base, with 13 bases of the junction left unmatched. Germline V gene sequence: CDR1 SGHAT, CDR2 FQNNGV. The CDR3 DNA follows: TGTGCCAGCAGCGTTGGGACAGGGGCCCAGAGGCGTAACTATGGCTACACCTTC. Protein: CASSVGTGAQRRNYGYTF. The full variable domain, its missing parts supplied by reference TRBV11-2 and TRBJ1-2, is EAGVAQSPRYKIIEKRQSVAFWCNPISGHATLYWYQQILGQGPKLLIQFQNNGVVDDSQLPKDRFSAERLKGVDSTLKIQPAKLEDSAVYLCASSVGTGAQRRNYGYTFGSGTRLTVV.

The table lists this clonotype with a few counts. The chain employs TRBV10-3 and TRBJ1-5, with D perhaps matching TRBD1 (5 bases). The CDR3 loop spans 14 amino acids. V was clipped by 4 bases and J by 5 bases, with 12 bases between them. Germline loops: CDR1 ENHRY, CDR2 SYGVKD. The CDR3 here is CAISGLGGYQPQHF. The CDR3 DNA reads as TGTGCCATCAGTGGATTGGGGGGGTATCAGCCCCAGCATTTT.

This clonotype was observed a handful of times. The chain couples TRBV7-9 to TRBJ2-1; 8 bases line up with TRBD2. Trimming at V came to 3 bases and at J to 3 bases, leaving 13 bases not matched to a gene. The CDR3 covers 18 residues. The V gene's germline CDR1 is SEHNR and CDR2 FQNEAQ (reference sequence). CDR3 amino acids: CASSFSRGGGTFYNEQFF. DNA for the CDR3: TGTGCCAGCAGCTTCTCCCGCGGCGGGGGGACGTTCTACAATGAGCAGTTCTTC.

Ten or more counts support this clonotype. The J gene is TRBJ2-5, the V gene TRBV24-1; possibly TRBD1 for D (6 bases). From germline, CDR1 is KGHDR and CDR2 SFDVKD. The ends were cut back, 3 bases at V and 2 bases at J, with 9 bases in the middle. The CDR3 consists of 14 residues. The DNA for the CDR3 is TGTGCCACCAGTGATATAGGGGGTCAAGAGACCCAGTACTTC. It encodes CATSDIGGQETQYF.

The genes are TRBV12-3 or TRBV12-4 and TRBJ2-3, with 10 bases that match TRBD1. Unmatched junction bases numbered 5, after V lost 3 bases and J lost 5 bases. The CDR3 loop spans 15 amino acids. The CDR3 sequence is CASSLLGTGEDTQYF. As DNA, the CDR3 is TGTGCCAGCAGTTTGCTCGGGACAGGGGAAGATACGCAGTATTTT.

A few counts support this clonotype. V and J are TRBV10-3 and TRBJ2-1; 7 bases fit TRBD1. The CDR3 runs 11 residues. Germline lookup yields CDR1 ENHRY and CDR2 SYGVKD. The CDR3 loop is CSSGQYNEQFF. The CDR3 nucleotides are TGTTCCTCGGGACAGTACAATGAGCAGTTCTTC.

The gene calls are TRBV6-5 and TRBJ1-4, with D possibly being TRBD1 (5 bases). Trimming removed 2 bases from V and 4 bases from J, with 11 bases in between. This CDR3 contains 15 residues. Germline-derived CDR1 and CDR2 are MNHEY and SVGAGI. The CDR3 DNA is TGTGCCAGCAGTTACGGGGCCGCGAGTAATGAAAAACTGTTTTTT. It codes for CASSYGAASNEKLFF.

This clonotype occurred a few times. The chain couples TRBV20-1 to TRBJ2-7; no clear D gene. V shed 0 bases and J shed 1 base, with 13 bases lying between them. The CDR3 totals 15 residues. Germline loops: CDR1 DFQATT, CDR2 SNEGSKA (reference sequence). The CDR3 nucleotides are TGCAGTGCTAGAGACGACCGGACCTTATCCTACGAGCAGTACTTC. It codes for CSARDDRTLSYEQYF.

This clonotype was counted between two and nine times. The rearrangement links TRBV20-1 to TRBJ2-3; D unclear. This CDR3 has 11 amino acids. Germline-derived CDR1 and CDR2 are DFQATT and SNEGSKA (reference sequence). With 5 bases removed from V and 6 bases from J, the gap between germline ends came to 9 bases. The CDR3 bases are TGCAGTGCTCATAATCGGGATACGCAGTATTTT. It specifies CSAHNRDTQYF.

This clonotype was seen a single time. CDR3 amino acids: CASLQGMNTEAFF. DNA of the CDR3: TGTGCCAGCTTACAGGGTATGAACACTGAAGCTTTCTTT. This chain joins TRBV6-5 and TRBJ1-1; D may be TRBD1 (6 bases). This CDR3 has 13 amino acids. Germline values: CDR1 MNHEY, CDR2 SVGAGI. The germline V and J ends were trimmed by 8 bases and 0 bases, with 10 bases remaining between them.